This passage covers 19 T cell receptor beta chains from one sample sequenced in a study of PD-L1 blockade in urothelial cancer. Only in-frame clones appear in the TCRdb table, and some are missing; sequencing was by immunoSEQ multiplex PCR. The sample includes roughly 77,000 clones, around 83% of them seen just once. Time point noted: pretreatment peripheral blood. The input for sequencing was PBMCs, taken around atezolizumab (anti-PD-L1) treatment. All receptors come from a woman in her seventies with urothelial cancer.

The CDR3 sequence is CASRLDTGGPYGYTF. In nucleotides, the CDR3 is TGCGCCAGCAGATTAGACACAGGGGGCCCCTATGGCTACACCTTC. This sequence joins TRBV5-1 and TRBJ1-2; the match to TRBD1 covers 9 bases. CDR3 length: 15 amino acids. CDR1 SGHRS and CDR2 YFSETQ come from the germline V gene. Trimming at V came to 5 bases and at J to 4 bases, leaving 9 bases not matched to a gene. Full variable domain (rest looked up from reference TRBV5-1 and TRBJ1-2): KAGVTQTPRYLIKTRGQQVTLSCSPISGHRSVSWYQQTPGQGLQFLFEYFSETQRNKGNFPGRFSGRQFSNSRSEMNVSTLELGDSALYLCASRLDTGGPYGYTFGSGTRLTVV.

The CDR3 protein is CASSPLAGVNEQFF. The CDR3 nucleotides read TGTGCCAGCAGTCCCCTAGCGGGAGTAAATGAGCAGTTCTTC. The genes are TRBV27 and TRBJ2-1; TRBD2 matches at 10 bases. Trimming took 5 bases from V and 7 from J; bases not matched to a gene: 5. The CDR3 consists of 14 residues. CDR1 is MNHEY, CDR2 SMNVEV, per germline (reference sequence).

The genes are TRBV11-2 and TRBJ2-5, with 13 nucleotides matching TRBD2. Germline values: CDR1 SGHAT, CDR2 FQNNGV. J gave up 5 bases and V 0 bases, and 12 bases lay outside the gene matches. The CDR3 loop spans 19 amino acids. CDR3 in amino acids: CASSLDGLAGDRLLETQYF. CDR3 DNA sequence: TGTGCCAGCAGCTTAGATGGACTAGCGGGGGATAGGTTGTTGGAGACCCAGTACTTC.

The chain carries TRBV6-5 and TRBJ2-7; 7 positions agree with TRBD1. This CDR3 comprises 14 residues. V shed 8 bases, J shed 0 bases, and the junction held 7 bases outside the gene matches. Germline CDR1 is MNHEY and CDR2 is SVGAGI. The DNA of the CDR3 is TGTGCCAGCTCCAGGGGGACACTCTCCTACGAGCAGTACTTC. Translated: CASSRGTLSYEQYF.

The chain has TRBV5-4 and TRBJ1-1; 7 bases are shared with TRBD1. Losses at the gene ends were 3 bases for V and 5 bases for J; bases not matched to a gene: 7. The length of the CDR3 is 14 residues. Germline CDR1 SGHNT, CDR2 YYREEE (reference sequence). Here the CDR3 DNA reads TGTGCCAGCAGCTGGAGGGACAGAAAAACTGAAGCTTTCTTT. Amino acid sequence: CASSWRDRKTEAFF.

The CDR3 sequence is CASSPLAGSYNEQFF. Written as DNA, the CDR3 is TGTGCCAGCTCACCCCTAGCGGGATCCTACAATGAGCAGTTCTTC. V is TRBV18 and J is TRBJ2-1; 9 bases agree with TRBD2. V lost 3 bases, J lost 1 base, and 1 base stayed unmatched. There are 15 residues in the CDR3. Germline values: CDR1 KGHSH, CDR2 LQKENI.

V gene TRBV7-6 combines with J gene TRBJ1-6; D call uncertain. The CDR3 is 17 amino acids. Germline loops: CDR1 SGHVS, CDR2 FNYEAQ. The ends were cut back, 5 bases at V and 0 bases at J, with 14 bases in the middle. This chain's CDR3 is CASSPGLKSSYNSPLHF. The CDR3 bases are TGTGCCAGCAGCCCTGGTCTTAAGAGCTCCTATAATTCACCCCTCCACTTT.

V gene TRBV7-6 combines with J gene TRBJ1-2, with no clear D. Germline V lookup: CDR1 SGHVS, CDR2 FNYEAQ. The CDR3 is 13 residues long. V dropped 4 bases and J dropped 8 bases, with 14 bases sitting between them. This chain's CDR3 is CASSSGIGGGYTF. The CDR3 region has the DNA TGTGCCAGCAGCTCTGGGATAGGCGGGGGCTACACCTTC.

The chain combines TRBV5-1 with TRBJ2-7, with 7 bases aligning to TRBD1. CDR1 SGHRS and CDR2 YFSETQ come from the germline V gene. V lost 4 bases to trimming and J lost 1 base; unmatched junction nucleotides: 11. The CDR3 has 16 residues. In nucleotides, the CDR3 is TGCGCCAGCAGCCTGGGACAGTTCGAATTTTCCTACGAGCAGTACTTC. It translates to CASSLGQFEFSYEQYF.

As DNA, the CDR3 is TGTGCCAGCAGCTTAGCGGGGGGGGTTTTCGATACGCAGTATTTT. Translating it yields CASSLAGGVFDTQYF. The chain carries TRBV7-2 and TRBJ2-3; TRBD2 agrees at 7 bases. CDR3 length equals 15 residues. Germline assignment: CDR1 SGHTA and CDR2 FQGNSA. V shed 0 bases and J 6 bases; nucleotides not matched to a gene: 6. The entire variable domain, with the rest obtained from reference TRBV7-2 and TRBJ2-3, is as follows: GAGVSQSPSNKVTEKGKDVELRCDPISGHTALYWYRQSLGQGLEFLIYFQGNSAPDKSGLPSDRFSAERTGGSVSTLTIQRTQQEDSAVYLCASSLAGGVFDTQYFGPGTRLTVL.

A few counts support this clone. The chain recombines TRBV6-1 with TRBJ1-2; TRBD1 aligns across 8 bases. Germline V lookup: CDR1 MNHNS, CDR2 SASEGT. The CDR3 extends over 14 amino acids. The trim removed 5 bases at V and 4 bases at J, leaving 6 bases unmatched. The CDR3 loop is CASSLDRVGYGYTF. As DNA, the CDR3 is TGTGCCAGCAGTCTGGACAGGGTTGGCTATGGCTACACCTTC.

The chain carries TRBV19 and TRBJ2-3, with 13 bases aligning to TRBD2. Germline loops: CDR1 LNHDA, CDR2 SQIVND (reference sequence). V was pared by 3 bases and J by 6 bases, with 6 bases of the junction left unmatched. The CDR3 has 16 amino acids. The CDR3: CASSIRLAGGPDTQYF. The DNA of the CDR3 is TGTGCCAGTAGTATTAGACTAGCGGGAGGTCCCGATACGCAGTATTTT.

The J gene is TRBJ2-7, the V gene TRBV6-6; 13 bases align to TRBD2. This CDR3 is built from 14 residues. Unmatched junction bases numbered 3, after V lost 10 bases and J lost 0 bases. Looked up from germline, CDR1 is MNHNY and CDR2 is SVGAGI (reference sequence). CDR3 DNA sequence: TGTGCCAACAGGACTAGCGGGGGCTCCTACGAGCAGTACTTC. Residues: CANRTSGGSYEQYF.

The chain combines TRBV5-4 with TRBJ2-5; D remains unclear. Trimming left V 2 bases short and J 5 bases short, with 13 bases between. Germline V gene data show CDR1 as SGHNT and CDR2 as YYREEE (reference sequence). The CDR3 consists of 14 residues. The CDR3 sequence is CASSFLTREETQYF. CDR3 nucleotides: TGTGCCAGCAGCTTCTTGACTCGCGAGGAGACCCAGTACTTC. Looking up the rest from reference TRBV5-4 and TRBJ2-5 gives the full variable domain: ETGVTQSPTHLIKTRGQQVTLRCSSQSGHNTVSWYQQALGQGPQFIFQYYREEENGRGNFPPRFSGLQFPNYSSELNVNALELDDSALYLCASSFLTREETQYFGPGTRLLVL.

The rearrangement uses TRBV18 and TRBJ1-1; D is unresolved. The germline V gene has CDR1 KGHSH and CDR2 LQKENI. Trimming removed 5 bases at V and 1 base at J, with 8 bases between. The CDR3 totals 13 residues. The DNA for the CDR3 is TGTGCCAGCTCAGCGCTAGAGAACACTGAAGCTTTCTTT. Amino acid sequence: CASSALENTEAFF.

The chain combines TRBV10-2 with TRBJ1-5; a possible D gene is TRBD1 (6 bases). Trimming took 5 bases from V and 3 from J, leaving 11 bases between them. Germline loops: CDR1 WSHSY, CDR2 SAAADI. The CDR3 is made up of 14 amino acids. The DNA of the CDR3 is TGCGCCAGCAGTCCAGGGGTCGACAATCAGCCCCAGCATTTT. Its protein is CASSPGVDNQPQHF.

CDR3 amino acids: CASSLSGPSYNEQFF. For the CDR3, the DNA is TGTGCCAGCAGCTTAAGCGGGCCCTCCTACAATGAGCAGTTCTTC. V and J are TRBV7-8 and TRBJ2-1; D is possibly TRBD2 (6 bases). CDR1 is SGHVS, CDR2 FQNEAQ, per germline. The CDR3 runs to 15 residues. The V and J ends lost 2 bases and 0 bases respectively, with 8 bases between them.

This chain links TRBV20-1 with TRBJ2-5, with D unclear. Germline assignment: CDR1 DFQATT and CDR2 SNEGSKA (reference sequence). V was cut by 5 bases and J by 5 bases, with 9 bases left in between. The CDR3 consists of 11 residues. The CDR3 DNA follows: TGCAGTGCTCCCCCCCAGGAGACCCAGTACTTC. Translating gives CSAPPQETQYF.

V usage is TRBV19 and J usage is TRBJ1-1, with D tentatively TRBD1 (5 bases). The CDR3 is 15 amino acids. Between the trimmed V and J ends, which lost 6 bases and 0 bases, there was a span of 14 bases. The germline CDR1 and CDR2 sequences are LNHDA and SQIVND (reference sequence). CDR3 residues: CASSVEGVMNTEAFF. DNA for the CDR3: TGTGCCAGTAGCGTCGAAGGGGTCATGAACACTGAAGCTTTCTTT.